The rows below give T cell receptor beta chains drawn from one sample of a study of low-dose radiotherapy and immunotherapy resistance in tumors. Each CDR3 protein is one row after TCRdb ran MiXCR on the reads. The table records 55,000 to 70,000 distinct CDR3 sequences, 25% of them present only once. Source: PBMCs, taken before treatment. The receptors stem from a male donor with prostate cancer. Both conserved end residues are part of each CDR3. Size values are once, few and many counts, or a class for expanded clones, and some rows have none.

V	size	length	J	CDR3
TRBV20-1	many	12	TRBJ2-2	CSAGVDTGELFF
TRBV24-1	.	10	TRBJ1-1	CANGTLGAFF
TRBV19	.	14	TRBJ2-7	CASSMQGASYEQYF
TRBV7-3	many	13	TRBJ2-7	CASSDGSSYEQYF
TRBV12-3/TRBV12-4	many	14	TRBJ1-1	CASSPDGGNTEAFF
TRBV11-3	many	15	TRBJ2-5	CASSLGRGREETQYF
TRBV7-9	many	16	TRBJ2-3	CASSKDRASSTDTQYF
TRBV10-3	many	15	TRBJ2-3	CATRLAGGPGDTQYF
TRBV12-3/TRBV12-4	.	16	TRBJ1-1	CASSDRGGGGRTEAFF
TRBV9	.	13	TRBJ2-3	CASSVVGTDTQYF
TRBV14	many	14	TRBJ2-7	CASSQELGASEQYF
TRBV27	many	12	TRBJ2-1	CASSTPHNEQFF
TRBV7-6	many	14	TRBJ2-7	CASSLDQGPYEQYF
TRBV19	.	15	TRBJ2-2	CASSISGSGTGELFF
TRBV20-1	many	13	TRBJ1-5	CSAVNQGNQPQHF
TRBV3-1	many	13	TRBJ2-7	CASSQDGKYEQYF
TRBV20-1	many	17	TRBJ2-1	CSAFRRDRGRSYNEQFF
TRBV18	few	15	TRBJ1-1	CASSKEGRLNTEAFF
TRBV20-1	many	15	TRBJ2-1	CSARLQDRGKNEQFF
TRBV5-1	medium-sized	14	TRBJ2-1	CASSLGLAGNEQFF
TRBV5-5	many	14	TRBJ1-1	CASSLDGQGAEAFF
TRBV6-2/TRBV6-3	.	15	TRBJ1-6	CASRAHGNYNSPLHF
TRBV27	.	24	TRBJ1-2	CASTNQTSMYLCASSSGDGGGYTF
TRBV7-8	few	15	TRBJ2-7	CASSLAGRGNYEQYF